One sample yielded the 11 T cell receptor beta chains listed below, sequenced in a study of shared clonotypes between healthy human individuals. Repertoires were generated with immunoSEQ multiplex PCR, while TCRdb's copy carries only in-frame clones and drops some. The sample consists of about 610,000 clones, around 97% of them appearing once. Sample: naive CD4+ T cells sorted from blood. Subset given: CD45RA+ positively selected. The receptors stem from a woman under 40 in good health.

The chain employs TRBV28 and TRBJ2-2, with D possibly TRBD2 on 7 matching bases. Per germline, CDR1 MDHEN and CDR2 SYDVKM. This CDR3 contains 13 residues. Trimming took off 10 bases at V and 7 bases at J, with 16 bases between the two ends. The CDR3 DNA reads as TGTGCCATTACGGGGGGCGTCGACGGGGAGCTGTTTTTT. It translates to CAITGGVDGELFF.

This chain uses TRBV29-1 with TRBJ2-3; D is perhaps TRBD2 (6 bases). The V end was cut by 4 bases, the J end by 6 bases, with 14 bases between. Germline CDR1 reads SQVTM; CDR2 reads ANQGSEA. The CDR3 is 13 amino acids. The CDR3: CSVGGRLVDTQYF. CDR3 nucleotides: TGCAGCGTTGGAGGGAGACTAGTTGATACGCAGTATTTT.

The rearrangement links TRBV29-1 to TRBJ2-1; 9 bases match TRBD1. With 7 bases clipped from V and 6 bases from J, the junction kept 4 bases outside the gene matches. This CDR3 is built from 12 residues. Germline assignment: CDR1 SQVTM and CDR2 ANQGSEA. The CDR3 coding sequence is TGCAGCGGGAAGGGACAGGGCAATGAGCAGTTCTTC. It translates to CSGKGQGNEQFF.

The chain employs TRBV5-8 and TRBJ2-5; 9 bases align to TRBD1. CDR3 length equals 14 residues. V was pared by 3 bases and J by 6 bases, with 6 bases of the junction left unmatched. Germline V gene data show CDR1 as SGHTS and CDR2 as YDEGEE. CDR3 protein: CASSWGTGLKTQYF. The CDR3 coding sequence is TGTGCCAGCAGCTGGGGGACAGGGTTGAAGACCCAGTACTTC.

The CDR3 DNA is TGTGCCAGCAACCGACAGGGGGTTGGCACCGGGGAGCTGTTTTTT. This translates into CASNRQGVGTGELFF. The rearrangement joins TRBV2 to TRBJ2-2; 9 nucleotides match TRBD1. The CDR3 extends over 15 amino acids. V shed 7 bases, J shed 4 bases, and the junction held 7 bases outside the gene matches. Germline V gene sequence: CDR1 SNHLY, CDR2 FYNNEI.

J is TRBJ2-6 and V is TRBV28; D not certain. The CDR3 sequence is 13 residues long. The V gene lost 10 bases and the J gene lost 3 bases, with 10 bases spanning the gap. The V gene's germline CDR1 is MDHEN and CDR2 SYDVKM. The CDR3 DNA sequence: TGTGCCACCCGACTCAATGGGGCCAACGTCCTGACTTTC. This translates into CATRLNGANVLTF.

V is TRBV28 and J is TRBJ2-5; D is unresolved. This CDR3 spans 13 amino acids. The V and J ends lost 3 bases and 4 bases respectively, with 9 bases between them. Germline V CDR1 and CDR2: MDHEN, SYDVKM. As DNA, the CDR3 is TGTGCCAGCAGTTTGTCGAACGGAGAGACCCAGTACTTC. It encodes CASSLSNGETQYF. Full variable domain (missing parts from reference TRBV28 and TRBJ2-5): DVKVTQSSRYLVKRTGEKVFLECVQDMDHENMFWYRQDPGLGLRLIYFSYDVKMKEKGDIPEGYSVSREKKERFSLILESASTNQTSMYLCASSLSNGETQYFGPGTRLLVL.

CDR3 sequence reads: CASGWTSAPYNEQFF. The CDR3 DNA sequence: TGTGCCAGCGGATGGACTAGCGCTCCCTACAATGAGCAGTTCTTC. The rearrangement uses TRBV27 and TRBJ2-1, with 9 bases matching TRBD2. The CDR3 loop spans 15 amino acids. With 8 bases clipped from V and 2 bases from J, the junction kept 7 bases outside the gene matches. The germline gives CDR1 MNHEY, CDR2 SMNVEV (reference sequence).

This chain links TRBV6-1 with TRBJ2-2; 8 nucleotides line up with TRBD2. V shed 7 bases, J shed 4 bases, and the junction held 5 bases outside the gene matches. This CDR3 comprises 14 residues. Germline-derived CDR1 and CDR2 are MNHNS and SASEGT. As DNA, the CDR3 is TGTGCCAGCAATCCCAGCGGGAGCACCGGGGAGCTGTTTTTT. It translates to CASNPSGSTGELFF.

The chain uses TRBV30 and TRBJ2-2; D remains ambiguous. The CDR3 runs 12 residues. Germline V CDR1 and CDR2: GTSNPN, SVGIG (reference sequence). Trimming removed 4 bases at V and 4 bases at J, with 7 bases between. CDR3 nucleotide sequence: TGTGCCTGGAATCTAGTCACCGGGGAGCTGTTTTTT. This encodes CAWNLVTGELFF.

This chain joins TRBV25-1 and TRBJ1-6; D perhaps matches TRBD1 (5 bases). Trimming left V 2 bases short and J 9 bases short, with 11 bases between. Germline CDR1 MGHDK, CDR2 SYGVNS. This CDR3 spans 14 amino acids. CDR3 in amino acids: CASSEGQGRSPLHF. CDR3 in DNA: TGTGCCAGCAGTGAAGGGCAGGGCCGTTCACCCCTCCACTTT.